The sample holds a few counts of the clone carrying this T cell receptor beta chain. The antigen is undetermined. This sample was taken from a study of post-analysis software for immune sequencing data. Study-wide results and limits: Compared with controls, patients had more of about five TRBV segments, including TRBV5-6, TRBV5-1 and TRBV20-1.

Unique-molecular-identifier-tagged TCR beta cDNA libraries were used. Each CDR3 protein gets one entry after TCRdb re-called the PCR reads with MiXCR. The data hold 650,000 to 900,000 distinct CDR3 sequences, with more than 45% observed a single time. Germline V gives CDR1 DFQATT, CDR2 SNEGSKA (reference sequence). The CDR3 covers 11 residues. Trimming removed 4 bases at V and 12 bases at J, with 13 bases between. The rearrangement uses TRBV20-1 and TRBJ2-1; no clear D. This clonotype was sampled from a girl between 10 and 17 years old with multiple sclerosis. The specimen was blood. The CDR3 here is CSATPRVLQFF. The CDR3 DNA reads TGCAGTGCTACACCCCGGGTTTTGCAGTTCTTC.